This T cell receptor beta chain was observed in a study of cytomegalovirus exposure and HLA in healthy donors. Study-wide results and limits: Reportedly, HLA-A and HLA-B alleles of most subjects were accurately predicted from TCR beta. Confirmation in vitro established that a few CMV-associated chains were specific for CMV antigens. An analysis done earlier found most TCR beta V segments productive about 90% or about 30% of the time.

This clone was seen more than once but under ten times. Antigen specificity is unknown. The PCR contained 60 Vbeta and 13 Jbeta primers. The assay was immunoSEQ multiplex PCR, and TCRdb's table has in-frame clones only and misses some. Among around 150,000 clones, over 55% were seen once, and the ten largest hold approximately 2%. The CDR3 has 15 residues. Germline CDR1 reads SQVTM; CDR2 reads ANQGSEA. The V gene end was trimmed by 3 bases and the J gene end by 0 bases; junction bases not matched to a gene: 3. This sequence joins TRBV29-1 and TRBJ2-1, with TRBD2 identical over 9 bases. The sequence derives from a man in his forties in good health and CMV-seronegative. Sequencing was performed on PBMCs. The CDR3 sequence is CSVDTSGSSYNEQFF. CDR3 coding DNA: TGCAGCGTTGACACTAGCGGGTCCTCCTACAATGAGCAGTTCTTC.